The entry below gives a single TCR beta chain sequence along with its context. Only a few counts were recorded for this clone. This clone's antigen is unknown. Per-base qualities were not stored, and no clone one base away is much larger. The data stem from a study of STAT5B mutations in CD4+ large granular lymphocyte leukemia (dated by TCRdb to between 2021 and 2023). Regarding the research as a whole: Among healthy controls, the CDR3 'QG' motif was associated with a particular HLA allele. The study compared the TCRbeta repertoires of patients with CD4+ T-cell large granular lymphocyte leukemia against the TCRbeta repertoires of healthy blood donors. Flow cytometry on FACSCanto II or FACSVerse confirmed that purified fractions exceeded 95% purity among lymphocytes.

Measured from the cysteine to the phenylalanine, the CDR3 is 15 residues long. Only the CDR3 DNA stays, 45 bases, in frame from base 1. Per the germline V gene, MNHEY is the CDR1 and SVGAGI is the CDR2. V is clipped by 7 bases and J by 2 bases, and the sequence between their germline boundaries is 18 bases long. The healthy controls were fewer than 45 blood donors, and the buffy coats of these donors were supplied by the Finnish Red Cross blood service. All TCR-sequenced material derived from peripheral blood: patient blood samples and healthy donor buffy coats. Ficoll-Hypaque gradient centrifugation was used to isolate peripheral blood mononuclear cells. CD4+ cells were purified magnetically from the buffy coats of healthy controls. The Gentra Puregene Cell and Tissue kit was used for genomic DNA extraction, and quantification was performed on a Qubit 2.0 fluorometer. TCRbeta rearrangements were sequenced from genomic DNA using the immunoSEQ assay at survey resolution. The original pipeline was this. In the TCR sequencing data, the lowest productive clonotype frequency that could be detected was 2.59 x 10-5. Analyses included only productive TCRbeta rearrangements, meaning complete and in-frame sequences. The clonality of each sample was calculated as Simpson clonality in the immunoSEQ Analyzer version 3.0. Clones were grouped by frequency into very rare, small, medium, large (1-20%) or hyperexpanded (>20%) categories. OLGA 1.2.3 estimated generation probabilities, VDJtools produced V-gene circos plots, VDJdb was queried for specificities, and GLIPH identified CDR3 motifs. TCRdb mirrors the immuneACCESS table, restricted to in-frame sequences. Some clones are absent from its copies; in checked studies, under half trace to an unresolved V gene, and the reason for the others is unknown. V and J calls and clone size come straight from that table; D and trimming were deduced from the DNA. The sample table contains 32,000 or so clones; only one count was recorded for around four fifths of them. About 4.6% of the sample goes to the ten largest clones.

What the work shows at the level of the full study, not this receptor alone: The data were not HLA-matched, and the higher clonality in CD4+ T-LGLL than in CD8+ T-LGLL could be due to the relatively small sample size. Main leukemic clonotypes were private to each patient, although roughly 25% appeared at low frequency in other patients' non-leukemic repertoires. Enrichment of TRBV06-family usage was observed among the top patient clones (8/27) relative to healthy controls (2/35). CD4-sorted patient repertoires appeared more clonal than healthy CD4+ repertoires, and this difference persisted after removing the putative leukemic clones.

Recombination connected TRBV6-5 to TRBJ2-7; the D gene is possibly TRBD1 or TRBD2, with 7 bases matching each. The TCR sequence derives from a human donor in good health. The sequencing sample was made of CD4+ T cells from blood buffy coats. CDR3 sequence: CASKSAGGGTYEQYF. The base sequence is TGTGCCAGCAAATCGGCAGGGGGGGGCACCTACGAGCAGTACTTC.